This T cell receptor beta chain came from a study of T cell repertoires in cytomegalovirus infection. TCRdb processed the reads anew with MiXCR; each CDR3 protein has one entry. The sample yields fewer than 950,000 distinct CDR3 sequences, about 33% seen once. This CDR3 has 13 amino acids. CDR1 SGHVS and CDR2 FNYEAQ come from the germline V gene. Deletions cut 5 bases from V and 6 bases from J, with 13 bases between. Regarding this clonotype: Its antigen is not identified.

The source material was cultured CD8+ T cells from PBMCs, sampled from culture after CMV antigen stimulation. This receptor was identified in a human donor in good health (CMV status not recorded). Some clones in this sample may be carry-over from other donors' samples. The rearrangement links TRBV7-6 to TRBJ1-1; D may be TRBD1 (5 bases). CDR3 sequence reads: CASSPRDSPEAFF. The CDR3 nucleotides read TGTGCCAGCAGCCCCAGGGATAGCCCTGAAGCTTTCTTT.